These 5 T cell receptor beta chains were all obtained from the same sample, sequenced in a study of chemoradiotherapy in HPV16-positive cancers. Profiled with immunoSEQ multiplex PCR; TCRdb holds only in-frame clones, not every one. The sample has 10,000 to 15,000 clones, 89% seen once. The sequencing here drew on blood, taken from a patient who underwent chemoradiotherapy. The receptor set was obtained from a human donor with HPV-associated anogenital cancer.

The chain employs TRBV19 and TRBJ1-5; unclear D gene. This CDR3 has 14 amino acids. Trimming stripped 7 bases from V and 3 bases from J, with 13 bases between. Germline V gene sequence: CDR1 LNHDA, CDR2 SQIVND (reference sequence). CDR3 sequence: CASIGGWINQPQHF. As DNA, the CDR3 is TGTGCCAGTATTGGCGGGTGGATCAATCAGCCCCAGCATTTT.

V is TRBV6-7 and J is TRBJ2-7; possibly TRBD2 for D (7 bases). TRBV6-7 belongs to the ORF category, with a function that is uncertain. The CDR3 extends over 14 amino acids. Between the trimmed V and J ends, which lost 2 bases and 4 bases, there was a span of 12 bases. CDR3 residues: CASSYGGAGYEQYF. In nucleotides, the CDR3 is TGTGCCAGCAGTTACGGGGGGGCCGGGTACGAGCAGTACTTC.

The chain carries TRBV7-9 and TRBJ2-5; D unresolved. This CDR3 contains 12 residues. Deletions cut 0 bases from V and 11 bases from J, with 10 bases between. Germline values: CDR1 SEHNR, CDR2 FQNEAQ (reference sequence). CDR3 in DNA: TGTGCCAGCAGCTTAGCCGTGGGTGAGCAGTACTTC. Encoded protein: CASSLAVGEQYF.

The chain links TRBV19 to TRBJ2-6; D unresolved. There are 17 residues in the CDR3. The V end lost 2 bases, the J end lost 0 bases, and 11 bases lay between the germline ends. Germline values: CDR1 LNHDA, CDR2 SQIVND (reference sequence). As DNA, the CDR3 is TGTGCCAGTAGTATACAGGCCAGGACCTCTGGGGCCAACGTCCTGACTTTC. This gives the protein CASSIQARTSGANVLTF. Drawing the rest from reference TRBV19 and TRBJ2-6, the complete variable domain is DGGITQSPKYLFRKEGQNVTLSCEQNLNHDAMYWYRQDPGQGLRLIYYSQIVNDFQKGDIAEGYSVSREKKESFPLTVTSAQKNPTAFYLCASSIQARTSGANVLTFGAGSRLTVL.

The chain recombines TRBV9 with TRBJ2-1; TRBD1 aligns across 9 bases. Trimming cost V 0 bases and J 8 bases; bases outside gene matches: 9. The V gene's germline CDR1 is SGDLS and CDR2 YYNGEE. The CDR3 is 16 residues long. The CDR3 DNA reads as TGTGCCAGCAGCGTAGGCCTGGGACAGGGTTTGGATGAGCAGTTCTTC. Amino acids: CASSVGLGQGLDEQFF.